There are many counts of the clone carrying this T cell receptor beta chain. TCR beta CDR3 sequences were amplified from RNA transcripts. In the first-round RT-PCR of the TCR CDR3, the HTBI primer set was used. TCRdb re-called the multiplex PCR reads with MiXCR, one entry per CDR3 protein. The sample contains hundreds of thousands of distinct CDR3 sequences, approximately 23% of which appear only once. The CDR3 length is 14 residues. V lost 6 bases and J lost 5, with 16 bases in between. This sample stems from a study of T cells in Graves' hyperthyroidism and ophthalmopathy. The sequenced sample was blood. V and J are TRBV12-3 or TRBV12-4 and TRBJ1-2; the D gene is possibly TRBD1 (5 bases). The sequence derives from a woman between 65 and 79 years old with Graves' ophthalmopathy. Written as DNA, the CDR3 is TGTGCCAGCAGCCTGCACGGGGGTCTTTATGGCTACACCTTC. Its translation is CASSLHGGLYGYTF.